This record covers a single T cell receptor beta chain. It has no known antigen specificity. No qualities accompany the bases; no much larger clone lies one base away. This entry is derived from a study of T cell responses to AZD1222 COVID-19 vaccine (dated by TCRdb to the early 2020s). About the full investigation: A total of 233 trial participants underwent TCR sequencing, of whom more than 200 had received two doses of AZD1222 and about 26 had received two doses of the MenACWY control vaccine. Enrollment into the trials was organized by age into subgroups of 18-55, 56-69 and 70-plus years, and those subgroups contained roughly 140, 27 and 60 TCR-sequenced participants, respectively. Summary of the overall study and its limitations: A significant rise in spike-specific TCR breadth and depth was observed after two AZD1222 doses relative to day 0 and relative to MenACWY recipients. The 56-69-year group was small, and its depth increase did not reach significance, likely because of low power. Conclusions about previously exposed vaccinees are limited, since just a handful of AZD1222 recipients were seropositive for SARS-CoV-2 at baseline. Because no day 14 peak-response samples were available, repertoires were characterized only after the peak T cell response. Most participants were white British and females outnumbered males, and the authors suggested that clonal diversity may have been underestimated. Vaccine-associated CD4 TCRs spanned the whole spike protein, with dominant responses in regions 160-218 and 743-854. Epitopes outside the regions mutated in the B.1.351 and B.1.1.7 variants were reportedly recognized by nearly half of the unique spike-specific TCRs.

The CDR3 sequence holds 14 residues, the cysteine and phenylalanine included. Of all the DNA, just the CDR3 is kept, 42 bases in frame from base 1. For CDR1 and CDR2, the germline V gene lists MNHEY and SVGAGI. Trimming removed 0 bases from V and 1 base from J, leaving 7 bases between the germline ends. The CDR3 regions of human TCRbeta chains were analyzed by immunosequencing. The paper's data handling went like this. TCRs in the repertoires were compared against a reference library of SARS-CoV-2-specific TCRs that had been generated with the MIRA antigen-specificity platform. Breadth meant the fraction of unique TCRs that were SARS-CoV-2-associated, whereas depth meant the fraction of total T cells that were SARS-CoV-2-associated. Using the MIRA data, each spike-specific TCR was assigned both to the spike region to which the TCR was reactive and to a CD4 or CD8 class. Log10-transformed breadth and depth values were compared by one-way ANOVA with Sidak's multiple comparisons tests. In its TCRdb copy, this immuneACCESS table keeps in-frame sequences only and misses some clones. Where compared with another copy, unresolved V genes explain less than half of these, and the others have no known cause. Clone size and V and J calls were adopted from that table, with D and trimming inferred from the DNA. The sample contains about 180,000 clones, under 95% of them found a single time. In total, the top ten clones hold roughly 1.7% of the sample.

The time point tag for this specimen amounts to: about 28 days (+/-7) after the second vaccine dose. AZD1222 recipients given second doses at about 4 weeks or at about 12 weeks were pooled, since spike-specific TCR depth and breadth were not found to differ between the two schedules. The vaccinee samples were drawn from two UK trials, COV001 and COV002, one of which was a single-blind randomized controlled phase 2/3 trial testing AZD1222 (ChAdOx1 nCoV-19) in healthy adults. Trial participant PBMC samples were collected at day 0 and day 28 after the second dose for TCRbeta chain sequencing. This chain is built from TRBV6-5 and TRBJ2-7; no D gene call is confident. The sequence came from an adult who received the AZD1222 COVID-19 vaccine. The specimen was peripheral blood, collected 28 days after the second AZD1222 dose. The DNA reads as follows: TGTGCCAGCAGTTACTCGGAGACATCCTACGAGCAGTACTTC. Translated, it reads CASSYSETSYEQYF.